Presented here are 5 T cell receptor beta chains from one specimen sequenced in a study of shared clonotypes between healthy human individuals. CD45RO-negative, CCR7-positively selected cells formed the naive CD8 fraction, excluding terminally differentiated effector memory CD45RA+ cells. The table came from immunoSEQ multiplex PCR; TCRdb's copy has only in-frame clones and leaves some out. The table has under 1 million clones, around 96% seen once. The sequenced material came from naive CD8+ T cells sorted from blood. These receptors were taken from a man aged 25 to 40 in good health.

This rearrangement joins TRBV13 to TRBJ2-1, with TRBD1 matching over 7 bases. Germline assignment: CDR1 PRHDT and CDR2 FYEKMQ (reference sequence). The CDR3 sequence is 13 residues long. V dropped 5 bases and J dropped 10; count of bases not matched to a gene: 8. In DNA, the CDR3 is TGTGCCAGCAGCCAATACAGGGGCGAGGAGCAGTTCTTC. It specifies CASSQYRGEEQFF. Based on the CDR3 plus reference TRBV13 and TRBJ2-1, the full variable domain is AAGVIQSPRHLIKEKRETATLKCYPIPRHDTVYWYQQGPGQDPQFLISFYEKMQSDKGSIPDRFSAQQFSDYHSELNMSSLELGDSALYFCASSQYRGEEQFFGPGTRLTVL.

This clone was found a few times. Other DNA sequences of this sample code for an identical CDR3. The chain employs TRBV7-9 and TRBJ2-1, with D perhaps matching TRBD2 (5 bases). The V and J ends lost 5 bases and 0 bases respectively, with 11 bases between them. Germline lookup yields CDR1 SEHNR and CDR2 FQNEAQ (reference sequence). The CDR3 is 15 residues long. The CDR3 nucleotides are TGTGCCAGCAGCCCCCCGGGGAGCTCCTACAATGAGCAGTTCTTC. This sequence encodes CASSPPGSSYNEQFF.

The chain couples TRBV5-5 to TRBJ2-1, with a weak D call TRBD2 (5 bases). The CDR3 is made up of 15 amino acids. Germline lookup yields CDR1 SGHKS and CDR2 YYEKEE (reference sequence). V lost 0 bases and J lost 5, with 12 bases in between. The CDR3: CASSLAGVRDNEQFF. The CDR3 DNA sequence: TGTGCCAGCAGCTTGGCCGGGGTAAGGGACAATGAGCAGTTCTTC.

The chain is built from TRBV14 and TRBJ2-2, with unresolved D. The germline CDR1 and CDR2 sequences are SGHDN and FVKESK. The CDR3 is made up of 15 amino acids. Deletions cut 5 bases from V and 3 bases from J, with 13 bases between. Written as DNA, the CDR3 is TGTGCCAGCAGCTGGAGACGTGGCGACACCGGGGAGCTGTTTTTT. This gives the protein CASSWRRGDTGELFF.

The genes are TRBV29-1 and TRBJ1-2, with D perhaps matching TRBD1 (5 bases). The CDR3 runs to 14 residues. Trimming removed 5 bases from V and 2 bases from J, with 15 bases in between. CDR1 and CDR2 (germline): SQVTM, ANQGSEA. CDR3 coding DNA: TGCAGCGTTCTCGGAGGGGACCTCAACTATGGCTACACCTTC. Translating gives CSVLGGDLNYGYTF. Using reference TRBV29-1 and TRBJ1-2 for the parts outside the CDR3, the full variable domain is SAVISQKPSRDICQRGTSLTIQCQVDSQVTMMFWYRQQPGQSLTLIATANQGSEATYESGFVIDKFPISRPNLTFSTLTVSNMSPEDSSIYLCSVLGGDLNYGYTFGSGTRLTVV.